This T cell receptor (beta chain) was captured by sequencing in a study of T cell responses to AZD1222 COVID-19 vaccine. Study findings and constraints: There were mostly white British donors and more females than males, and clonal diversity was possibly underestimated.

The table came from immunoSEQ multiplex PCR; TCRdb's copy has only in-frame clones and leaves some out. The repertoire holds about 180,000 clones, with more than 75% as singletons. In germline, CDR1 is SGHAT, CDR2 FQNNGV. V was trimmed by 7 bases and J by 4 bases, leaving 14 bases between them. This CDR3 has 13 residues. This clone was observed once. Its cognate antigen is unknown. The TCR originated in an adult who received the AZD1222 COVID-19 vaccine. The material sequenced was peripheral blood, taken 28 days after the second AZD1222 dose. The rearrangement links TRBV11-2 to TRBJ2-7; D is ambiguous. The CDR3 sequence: CASTTLAAYEQYF. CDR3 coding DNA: TGTGCCAGCACAACACTGGCGGCTTACGAGCAGTACTTC.